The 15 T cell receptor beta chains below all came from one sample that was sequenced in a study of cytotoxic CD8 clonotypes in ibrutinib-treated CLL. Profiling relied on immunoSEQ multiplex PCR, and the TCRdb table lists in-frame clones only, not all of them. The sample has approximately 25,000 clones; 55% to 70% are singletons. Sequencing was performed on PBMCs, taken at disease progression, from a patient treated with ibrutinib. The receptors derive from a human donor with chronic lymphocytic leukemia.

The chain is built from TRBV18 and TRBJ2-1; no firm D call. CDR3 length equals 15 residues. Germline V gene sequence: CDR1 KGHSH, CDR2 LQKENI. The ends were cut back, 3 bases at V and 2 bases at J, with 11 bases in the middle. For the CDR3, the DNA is TGTGCCAGCTCACCGATGGCTAGTCCCTACAATGAGCAGTTCTTC. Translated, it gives CASSPMASPYNEQFF.

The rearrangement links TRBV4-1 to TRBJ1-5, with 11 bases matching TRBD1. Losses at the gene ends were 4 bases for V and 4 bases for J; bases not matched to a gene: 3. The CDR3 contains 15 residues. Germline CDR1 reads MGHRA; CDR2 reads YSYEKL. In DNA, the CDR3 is TGCGCCAGCAGCCCGGACAGGGGGCTAAATCAGCCCCAGCATTTT. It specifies CASSPDRGLNQPQHF.

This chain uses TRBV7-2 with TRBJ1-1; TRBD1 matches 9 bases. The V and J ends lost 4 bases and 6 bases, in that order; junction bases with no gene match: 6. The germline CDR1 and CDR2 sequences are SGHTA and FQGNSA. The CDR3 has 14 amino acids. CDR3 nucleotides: TGTGCCAGCAGCTCCCGGACAGGGGTCGCTGAAGCTTTCTTT. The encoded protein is CASSSRTGVAEAFF.

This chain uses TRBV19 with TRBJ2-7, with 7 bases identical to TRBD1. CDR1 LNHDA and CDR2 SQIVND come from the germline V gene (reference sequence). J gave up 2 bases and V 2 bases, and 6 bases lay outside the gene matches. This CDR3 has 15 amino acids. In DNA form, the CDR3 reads TGTGCCAGTAGTATAAGGGACAGTGGACCCTACGAGCAGTACTTC. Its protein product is CASSIRDSGPYEQYF. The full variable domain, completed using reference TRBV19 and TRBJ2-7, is DGGITQSPKYLFRKEGQNVTLSCEQNLNHDAMYWYRQDPGQGLRLIYYSQIVNDFQKGDIAEGYSVSREKKESFPLTVTSAQKNPTAFYLCASSIRDSGPYEQYFGPGTRLTVT.

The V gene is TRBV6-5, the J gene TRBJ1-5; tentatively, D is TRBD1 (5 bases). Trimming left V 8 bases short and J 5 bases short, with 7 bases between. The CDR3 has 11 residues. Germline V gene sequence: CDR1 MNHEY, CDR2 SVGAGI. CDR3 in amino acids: CASGRDQPQHF. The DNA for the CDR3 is TGTGCCAGCGGCAGGGATCAGCCCCAGCATTTT.

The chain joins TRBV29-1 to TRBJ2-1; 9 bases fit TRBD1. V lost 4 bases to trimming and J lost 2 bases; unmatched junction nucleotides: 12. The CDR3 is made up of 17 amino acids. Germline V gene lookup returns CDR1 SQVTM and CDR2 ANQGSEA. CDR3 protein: CSVGGTGKVLAYNEQFF. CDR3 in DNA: TGCAGCGTTGGGGGGACAGGGAAGGTTTTGGCCTACAATGAGCAGTTCTTC.

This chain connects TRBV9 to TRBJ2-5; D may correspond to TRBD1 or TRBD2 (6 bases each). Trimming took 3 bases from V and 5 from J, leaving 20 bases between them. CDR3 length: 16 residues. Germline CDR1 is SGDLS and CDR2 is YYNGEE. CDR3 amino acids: CASSAAVGGIGETQYF. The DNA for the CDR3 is TGTGCCAGCAGCGCAGCGGTAGGGGGGATAGGGGAGACCCAGTACTTC. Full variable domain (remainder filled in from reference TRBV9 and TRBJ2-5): DSGVTQTPKHLITATGQRVTLRCSPRSGDLSVYWYQQSLDQGLQFLIQYYNGEERAKGNILERFSAQQFPDLHSELNLSSLELGDSALYFCASSAAVGGIGETQYFGPGTRLLVL.

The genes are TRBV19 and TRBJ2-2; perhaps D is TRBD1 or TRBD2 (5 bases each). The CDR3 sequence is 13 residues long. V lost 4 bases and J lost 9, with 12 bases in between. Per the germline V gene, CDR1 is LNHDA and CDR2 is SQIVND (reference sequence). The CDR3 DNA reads TGTGCCAGTAGTAACACTGGGGGTTGGGAGCTGTTTTTT. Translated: CASSNTGGWELFF.

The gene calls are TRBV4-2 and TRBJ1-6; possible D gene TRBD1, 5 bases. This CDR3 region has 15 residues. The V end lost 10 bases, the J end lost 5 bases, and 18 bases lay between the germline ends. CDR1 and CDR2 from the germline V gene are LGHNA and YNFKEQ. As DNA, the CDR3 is TGTGCCATCGGCCAAGAACCGGGGGATAATTCACCCCTCCACTTT. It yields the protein CAIGQEPGDNSPLHF.

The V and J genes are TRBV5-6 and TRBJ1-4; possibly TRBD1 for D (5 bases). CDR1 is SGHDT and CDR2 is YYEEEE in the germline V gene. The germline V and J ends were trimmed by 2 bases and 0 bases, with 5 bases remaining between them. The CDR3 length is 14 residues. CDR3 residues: CASSFRATNEKLFF. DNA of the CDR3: TGTGCCAGCAGCTTCAGGGCAACTAATGAAAAACTGTTTTTT.

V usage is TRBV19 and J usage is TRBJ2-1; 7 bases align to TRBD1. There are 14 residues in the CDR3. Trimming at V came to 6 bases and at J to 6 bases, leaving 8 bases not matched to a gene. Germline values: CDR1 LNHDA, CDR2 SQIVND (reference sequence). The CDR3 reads CASSRGQKSNEQFF. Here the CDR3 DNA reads TGTGCCAGTAGCAGGGGACAGAAAAGCAATGAGCAGTTCTTC.

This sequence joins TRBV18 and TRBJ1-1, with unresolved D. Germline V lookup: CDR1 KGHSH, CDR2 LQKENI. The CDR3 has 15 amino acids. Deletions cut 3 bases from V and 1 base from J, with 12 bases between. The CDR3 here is CASSPVRPGNTEAFF. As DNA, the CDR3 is TGTGCCAGCTCACCCGTACGTCCAGGGAACACTGAAGCTTTCTTT.

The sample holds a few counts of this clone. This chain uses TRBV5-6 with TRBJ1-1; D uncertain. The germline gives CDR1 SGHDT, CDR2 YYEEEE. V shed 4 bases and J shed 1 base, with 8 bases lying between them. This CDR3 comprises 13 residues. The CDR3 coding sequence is TGTGCCAGCAGCGCCGTTCAGAACACTGAAGCTTTCTTT. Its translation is CASSAVQNTEAFF.

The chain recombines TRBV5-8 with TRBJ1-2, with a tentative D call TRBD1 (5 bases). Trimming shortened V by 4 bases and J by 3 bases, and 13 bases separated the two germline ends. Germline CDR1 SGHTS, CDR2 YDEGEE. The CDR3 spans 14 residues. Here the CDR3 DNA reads TGTGCCAGCAGCCGCAGTAGGGGCCACTATGGCTACACCTTC. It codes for CASSRSRGHYGYTF.

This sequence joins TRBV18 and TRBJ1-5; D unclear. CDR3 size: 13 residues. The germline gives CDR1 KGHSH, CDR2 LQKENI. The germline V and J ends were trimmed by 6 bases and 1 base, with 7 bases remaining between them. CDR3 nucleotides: TGTGCCAGCTCCCTGACCAGCAATCAGCCCCAGCATTTT. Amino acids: CASSLTSNQPQHF.